The next 2 T cell receptor beta chains were all read from a single sample in a study of blood T cells in healthy people across ages. Using a J-beta primer mix together with a sample-barcoded 5' primer, a second PCR was run for roughly 7 to 12 cycles. MiXCR, applied by TCRdb to the 5' RACE reads, yields one record per CDR3 protein. The repertoire consists of 800,000 or so distinct CDR3 sequences, with about 45% occurring once and the leading ten covering about a sixth. Sequenced: blood. The source of these receptors is a man older than 75 in good health.

The chain uses TRBV7-2 and TRBJ1-2, with TRBD1 matching 7 bases. The CDR3 covers 12 residues. Germline V gene data show CDR1 as SGHTA and CDR2 as FQGNSA. V trimming: 8 bases; J trimming: 6 bases; junction bases outside the gene matches: 6. The CDR3 region is CASGPGQDGYTF. CDR3 coding DNA: TGTGCCAGCGGCCCAGGACAGGATGGCTACACCTTC.

This chain uses TRBV6-5 with TRBJ2-3; 11 bases align to TRBD2. J lost 2 bases, V lost 6 bases, and 7 bases had no gene match. Germline values: CDR1 MNHEY, CDR2 SVGAGI. The CDR3 contains 16 residues. CDR3 coding DNA: TGTGCCAGCAGGTCCGGGACTAGCGGATTCACAGATACGCAGTATTTT. Protein sequence: CASRSGTSGFTDTQYF.